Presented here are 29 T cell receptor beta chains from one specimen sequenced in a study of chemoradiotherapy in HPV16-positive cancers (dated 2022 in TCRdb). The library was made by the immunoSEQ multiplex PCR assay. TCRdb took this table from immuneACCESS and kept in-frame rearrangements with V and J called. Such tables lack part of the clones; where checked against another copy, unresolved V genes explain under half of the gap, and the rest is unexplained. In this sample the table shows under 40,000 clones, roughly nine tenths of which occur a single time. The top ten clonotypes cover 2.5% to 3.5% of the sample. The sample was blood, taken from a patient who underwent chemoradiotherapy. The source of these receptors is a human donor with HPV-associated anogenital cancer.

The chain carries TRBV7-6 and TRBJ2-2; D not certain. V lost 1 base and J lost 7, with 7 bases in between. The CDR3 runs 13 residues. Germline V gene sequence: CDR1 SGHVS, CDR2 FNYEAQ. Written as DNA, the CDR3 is TGTGCCAGCAGCTTAGAGGAAATCGGGGAGCTGTTTTTT. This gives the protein CASSLEEIGELFF.

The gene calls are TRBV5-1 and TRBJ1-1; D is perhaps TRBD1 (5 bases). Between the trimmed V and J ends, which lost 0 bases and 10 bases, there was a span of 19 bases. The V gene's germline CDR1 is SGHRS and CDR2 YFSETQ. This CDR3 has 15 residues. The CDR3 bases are TGCGCCAGCAGCTTGGAAGGGGCCGATGTGAAGGCAGCTTTCTTT. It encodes CASSLEGADVKAAFF.

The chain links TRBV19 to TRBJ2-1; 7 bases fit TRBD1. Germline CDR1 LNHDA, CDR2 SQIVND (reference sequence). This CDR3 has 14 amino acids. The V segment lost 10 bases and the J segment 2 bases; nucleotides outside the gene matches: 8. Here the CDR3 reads CATHNGQAYNEQFF. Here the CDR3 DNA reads TGTGCCACCCACAATGGACAGGCCTACAATGAGCAGTTCTTC.

The CDR3 is CAWSVRRRTYSGNTIYF. Written as DNA, the CDR3 is TGTGCCTGGAGTGTACGGAGGAGGACGTACTCTGGAAACACCATATATTTT. This chain joins TRBV30 and TRBJ1-3; D gene unclear. CDR1 GTSNPN and CDR2 SVGIG come from the germline V gene (reference sequence). Trimming pared 0 bases from V and 0 bases from J, leaving 15 bases between. CDR3 size: 17 residues.

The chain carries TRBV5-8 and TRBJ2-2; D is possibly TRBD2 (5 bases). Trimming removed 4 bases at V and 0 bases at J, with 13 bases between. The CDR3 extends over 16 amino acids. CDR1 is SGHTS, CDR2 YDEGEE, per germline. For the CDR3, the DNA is TGTGCCAGCAGCCCCCTTGGGAGCGCGAACACCGGGGAGCTGTTTTTT. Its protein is CASSPLGSANTGELFF.

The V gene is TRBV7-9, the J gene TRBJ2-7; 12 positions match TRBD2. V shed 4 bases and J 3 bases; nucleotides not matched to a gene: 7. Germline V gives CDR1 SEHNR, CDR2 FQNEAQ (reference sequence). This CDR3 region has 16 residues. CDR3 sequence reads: CASSSGTSGRYYEQYF. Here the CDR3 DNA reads TGTGCCAGCAGCTCGGGGACTAGCGGGCGGTACTACGAGCAGTACTTC. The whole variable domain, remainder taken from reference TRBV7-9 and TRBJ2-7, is DTGVSQNPRHKITKRGQNVTFRCDPISEHNRLYWYRQTLGQGPEFLTYFQNEAQLEKSRLLSDRFSAERPKGSFSTLEIQRTEQGDSAMYLCASSSGTSGRYYEQYFGPGTRLTVT.

CDR3 amino acids: CASNNGGIDTQYF. The CDR3 bases are TGTGCCAGCAACAACGGGGGGATAGATACGCAGTATTTT. V is TRBV7-9 and J is TRBJ2-3, with 7 bases lining up with TRBD2. The V segment lost 7 bases and the J segment 5 bases; nucleotides outside the gene matches: 6. The length of the CDR3 is 13 residues. Per the germline V gene, CDR1 is SEHNR and CDR2 is FQNEAQ (reference sequence).

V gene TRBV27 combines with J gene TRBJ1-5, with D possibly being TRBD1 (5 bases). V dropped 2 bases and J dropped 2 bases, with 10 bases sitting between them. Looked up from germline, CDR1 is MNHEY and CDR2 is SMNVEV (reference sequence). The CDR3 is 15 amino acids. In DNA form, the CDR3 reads TGTGCCAGCAGTTTAGCAGGGATGGGCAATCAGCCCCAGCATTTT. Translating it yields CASSLAGMGNQPQHF.

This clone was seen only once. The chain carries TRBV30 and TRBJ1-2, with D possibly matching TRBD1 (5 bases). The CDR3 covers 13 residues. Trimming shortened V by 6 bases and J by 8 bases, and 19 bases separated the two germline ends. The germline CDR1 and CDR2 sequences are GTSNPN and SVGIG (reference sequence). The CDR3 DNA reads TGTGCCTGTTCCAGGGATAGGCCAGCCGGCTACACCTTC. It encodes CACSRDRPAGYTF.

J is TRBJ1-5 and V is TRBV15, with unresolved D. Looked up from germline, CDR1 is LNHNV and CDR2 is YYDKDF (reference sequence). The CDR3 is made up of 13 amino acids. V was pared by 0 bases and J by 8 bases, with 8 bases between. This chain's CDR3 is CATSRDVGEPQHF. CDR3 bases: TGTGCCACCAGCAGAGATGTTGGGGAGCCCCAGCATTTT.

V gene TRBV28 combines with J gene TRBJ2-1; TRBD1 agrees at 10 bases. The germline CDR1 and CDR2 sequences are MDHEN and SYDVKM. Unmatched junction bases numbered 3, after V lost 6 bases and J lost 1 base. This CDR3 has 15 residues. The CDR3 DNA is TGTGCCAGCAGCCGGGACAGGGGTTCCTACAATGAGCAGTTCTTC. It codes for CASSRDRGSYNEQFF. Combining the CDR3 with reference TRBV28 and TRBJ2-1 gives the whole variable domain DVKVTQSSRYLVKRTGEKVFLECVQDMDHENMFWYRQDPGLGLRLIYFSYDVKMKEKGDIPEGYSVSREKKERFSLILESASTNQTSMYLCASSRDRGSYNEQFFGPGTRLTVL.

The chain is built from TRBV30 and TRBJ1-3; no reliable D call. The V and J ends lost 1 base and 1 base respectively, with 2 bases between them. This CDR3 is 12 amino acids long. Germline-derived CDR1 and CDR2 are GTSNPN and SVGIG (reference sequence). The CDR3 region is CAWSGSGNTIYF. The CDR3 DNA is TGTGCCTGGAGTGGTTCTGGAAACACCATATATTTT.

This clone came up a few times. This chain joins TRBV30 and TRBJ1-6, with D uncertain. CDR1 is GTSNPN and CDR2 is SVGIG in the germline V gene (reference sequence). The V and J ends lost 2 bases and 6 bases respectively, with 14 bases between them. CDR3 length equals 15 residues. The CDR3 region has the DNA TGTGCCTGGAGTAACGGGCAGGCGGTTAATTCACCCCTCCACTTT. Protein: CAWSNGQAVNSPLHF.

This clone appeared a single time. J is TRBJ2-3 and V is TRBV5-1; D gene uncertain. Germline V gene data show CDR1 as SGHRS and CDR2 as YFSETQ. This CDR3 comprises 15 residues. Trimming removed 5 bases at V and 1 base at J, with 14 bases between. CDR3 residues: CASSPSPGGTDTQYF. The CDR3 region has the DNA TGCGCCAGCAGTCCGTCCCCCGGAGGCACAGATACGCAGTATTTT.

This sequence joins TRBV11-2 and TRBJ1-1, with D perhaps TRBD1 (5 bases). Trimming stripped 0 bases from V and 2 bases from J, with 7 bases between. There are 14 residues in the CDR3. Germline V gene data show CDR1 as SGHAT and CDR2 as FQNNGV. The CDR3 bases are TGTGCCAGCAGCTTAGAACAGGTCAACACTGAAGCTTTCTTT. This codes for CASSLEQVNTEAFF. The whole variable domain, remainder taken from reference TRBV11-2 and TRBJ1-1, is EAGVAQSPRYKIIEKRQSVAFWCNPISGHATLYWYQQILGQGPKLLIQFQNNGVVDDSQLPKDRFSAERLKGVDSTLKIQPAKLEDSAVYLCASSLEQVNTEAFFGQGTRLTVV.

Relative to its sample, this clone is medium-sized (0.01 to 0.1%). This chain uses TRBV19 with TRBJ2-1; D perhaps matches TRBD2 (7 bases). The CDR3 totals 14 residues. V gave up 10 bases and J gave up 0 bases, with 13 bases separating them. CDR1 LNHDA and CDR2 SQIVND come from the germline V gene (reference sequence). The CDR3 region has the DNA TGTGCCACTGGGGGGGCCGTCTCCTACAATGAGCAGTTCTTC. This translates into CATGGAVSYNEQFF.

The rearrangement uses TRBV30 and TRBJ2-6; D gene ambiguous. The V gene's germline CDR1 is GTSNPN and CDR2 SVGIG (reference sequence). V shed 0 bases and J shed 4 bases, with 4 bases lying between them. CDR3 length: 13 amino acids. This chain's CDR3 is CAWSVKGANVLTF. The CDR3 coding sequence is TGTGCCTGGAGTGTAAAAGGGGCCAACGTCCTGACTTTC. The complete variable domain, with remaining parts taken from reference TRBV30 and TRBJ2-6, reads SQTIHQWPATLVQPVGSPLSLECTVEGTSNPNLYWYRQAAGRGLQLLFYSVGIGQISSEVPQNLSASRPQDRQFILSSKKLLLSDSGFYLCAWSVKGANVLTFGAGSRLTVL.

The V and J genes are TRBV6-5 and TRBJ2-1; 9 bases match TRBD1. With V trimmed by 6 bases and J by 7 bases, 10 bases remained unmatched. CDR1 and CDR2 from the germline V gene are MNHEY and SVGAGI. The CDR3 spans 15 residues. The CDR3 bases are TGTGCCAGCAGCTCGTGGGGGGACAGGGTTAATGAGCAGTTCTTC. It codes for CASSSWGDRVNEQFF.

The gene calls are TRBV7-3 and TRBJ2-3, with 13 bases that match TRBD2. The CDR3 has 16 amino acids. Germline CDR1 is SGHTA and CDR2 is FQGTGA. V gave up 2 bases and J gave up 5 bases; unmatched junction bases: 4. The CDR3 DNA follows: TGTGCCAGCAGCTTAGGACTAGCGGGAGTGGGAGATACGCAGTATTTT. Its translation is CASSLGLAGVGDTQYF.

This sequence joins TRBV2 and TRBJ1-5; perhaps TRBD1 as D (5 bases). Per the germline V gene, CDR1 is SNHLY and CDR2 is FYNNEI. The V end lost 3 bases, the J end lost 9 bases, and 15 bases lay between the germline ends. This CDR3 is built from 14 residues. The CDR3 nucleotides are TGTGCCAGCAGTGACGTCAGGGAGGTAGGGCCCCAGCATTTT. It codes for CASSDVREVGPQHF.

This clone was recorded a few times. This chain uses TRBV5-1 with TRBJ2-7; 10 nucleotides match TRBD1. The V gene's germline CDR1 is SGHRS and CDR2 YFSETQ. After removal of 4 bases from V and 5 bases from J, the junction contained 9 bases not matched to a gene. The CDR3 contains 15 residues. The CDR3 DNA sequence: TGCGCCAGCAGCGCCACGACAGGGGGCATAAACGAGCAGTACTTC. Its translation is CASSATTGGINEQYF.

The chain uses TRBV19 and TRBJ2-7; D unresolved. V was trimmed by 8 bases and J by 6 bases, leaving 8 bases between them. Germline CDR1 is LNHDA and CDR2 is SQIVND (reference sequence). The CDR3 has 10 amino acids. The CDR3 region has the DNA TGTGCCAGTTCGGGCGCCGAGCAGTACTTC. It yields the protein CASSGAEQYF.

In DNA, the CDR3 is TGTGCCAGTAAGGCCCCAGGGGTGAACAATTCACCCCTCCACTTT. It yields the protein CASKAPGVNNSPLHF. The chain is built from TRBV19 and TRBJ1-6; tentative D call: TRBD1 (6 bases). CDR1 is LNHDA and CDR2 is SQIVND in the germline V gene (reference sequence). The CDR3 spans 15 residues. V lost 7 bases to trimming and J lost 7 bases, with 17 bases between them. Using reference TRBV19 and TRBJ1-6 for the parts outside the CDR3, the full variable domain is DGGITQSPKYLFRKEGQNVTLSCEQNLNHDAMYWYRQDPGQGLRLIYYSQIVNDFQKGDIAEGYSVSREKKESFPLTVTSAQKNPTAFYLCASKAPGVNNSPLHFGNGTRLTVT.

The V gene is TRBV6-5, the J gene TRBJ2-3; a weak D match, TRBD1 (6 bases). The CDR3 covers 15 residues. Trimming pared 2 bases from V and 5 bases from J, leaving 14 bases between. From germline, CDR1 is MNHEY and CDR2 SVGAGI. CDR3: CASSYGNRVRDTQYF. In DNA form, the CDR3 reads TGTGCCAGCAGTTACGGTAACAGGGTGAGAGATACGCAGTATTTT.

CDR3 in amino acids: CASSAQVPGELFF. CDR3 DNA: TGTGCCAGCAGCGCCCAGGTGCCCGGGGAGCTGTTTTTT. This chain uses TRBV9 with TRBJ2-2; D is ambiguous. The CDR3 runs 13 residues. V lost 3 bases and J 6 bases, leaving 9 bases between the germline ends. From germline, CDR1 is SGDLS and CDR2 YYNGEE.

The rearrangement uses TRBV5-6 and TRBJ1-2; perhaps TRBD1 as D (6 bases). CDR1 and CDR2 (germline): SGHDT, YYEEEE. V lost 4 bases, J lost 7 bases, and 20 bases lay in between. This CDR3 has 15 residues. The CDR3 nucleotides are TGTGCCAGCAGCCGACGTGGCGCACAGGGAAGTGGCTACACCTTC. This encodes CASSRRGAQGSGYTF.

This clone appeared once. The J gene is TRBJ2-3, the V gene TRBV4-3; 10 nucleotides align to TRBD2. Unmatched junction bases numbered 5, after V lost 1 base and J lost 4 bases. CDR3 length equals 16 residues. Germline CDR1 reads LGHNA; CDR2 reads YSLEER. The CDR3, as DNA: TGCGCCAGCAGCCAAGTAGGAGCGGGGGGGGCAGATACGCAGTATTTT. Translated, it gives CASSQVGAGGADTQYF.

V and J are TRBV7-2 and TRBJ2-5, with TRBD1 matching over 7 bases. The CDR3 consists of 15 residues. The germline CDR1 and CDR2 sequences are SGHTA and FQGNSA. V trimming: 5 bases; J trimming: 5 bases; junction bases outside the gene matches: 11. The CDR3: CASSLGPGGPETQYF. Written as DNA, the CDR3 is TGTGCCAGCAGCCTCGGGCCAGGGGGACCGGAGACCCAGTACTTC.

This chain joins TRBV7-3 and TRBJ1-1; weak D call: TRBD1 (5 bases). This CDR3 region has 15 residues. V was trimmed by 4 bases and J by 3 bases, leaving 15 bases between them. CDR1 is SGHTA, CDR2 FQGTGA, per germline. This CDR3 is CASSYSGTDYTEAFF. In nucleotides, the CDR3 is TGTGCCAGCAGCTATAGTGGGACGGACTACACTGAAGCTTTCTTT.